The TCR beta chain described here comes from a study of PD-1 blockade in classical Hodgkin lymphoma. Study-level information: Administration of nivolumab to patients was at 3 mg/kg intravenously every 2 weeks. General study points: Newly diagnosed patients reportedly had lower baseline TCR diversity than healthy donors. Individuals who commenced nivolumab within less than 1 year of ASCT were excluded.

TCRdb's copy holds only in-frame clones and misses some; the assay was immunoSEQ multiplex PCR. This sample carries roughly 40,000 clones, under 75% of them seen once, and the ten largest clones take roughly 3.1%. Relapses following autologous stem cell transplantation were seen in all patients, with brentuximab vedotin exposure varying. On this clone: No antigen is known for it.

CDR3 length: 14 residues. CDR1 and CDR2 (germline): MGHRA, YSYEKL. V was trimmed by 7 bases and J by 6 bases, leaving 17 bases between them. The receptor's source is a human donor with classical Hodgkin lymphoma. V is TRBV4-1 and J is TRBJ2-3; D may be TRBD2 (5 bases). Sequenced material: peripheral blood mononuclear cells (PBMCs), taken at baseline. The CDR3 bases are TGCGCCAGCACCTCGCTGGCTGAGGGCGATACGCAGTATTTT. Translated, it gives CASTSLAEGDTQYF.